This T cell receptor beta chain was found in a study of T cell clones after liver transplantation. Study-wide context: Post-transplant blood was tracked for graft-donor-reactive T cell clones identified in a pre-transplant mixed lymphocyte reaction. Tolerant meant at least one year fully off immunosuppression without liver enzymes above twice normal.

The protocol was immunoSEQ multiplex PCR, while the TCRdb copy is restricted to in-frame clones and leaves out a portion. The sample consists of around 110,000 clones, 90% of them appearing once. In germline, CDR1 is KGHSH, CDR2 LQKENI. CDR3 length: 15 residues. Trimming cost V 3 bases and J 2 bases; bases outside gene matches: 4. This sequence was found in a human patient who received a liver transplant. Some T cells may be supplied by the graft donor. The chain couples TRBV18 to TRBJ2-7, with 10 bases identical to TRBD1. The input for sequencing was CD4+ T cells from blood, taken 12 months after liver transplant. CDR3 residues: CASSPTGGNPYEQYF. In DNA, the CDR3 is TGTGCCAGCTCACCGACAGGGGGCAACCCCTACGAGCAGTACTTC.